This T cell receptor beta chain was sequenced during a study of beta chain features in type 1 diabetes. Study overall: All samples yielded roughly 100 million examined sorted cells.

Donors contributed one heparinised blood draw apiece, averaging about 120 mL. Expressed TCRB transcripts were sequenced, since all the RNA that had been isolated was reverse transcribed. Produced via immunoSEQ multiplex PCR; TCRdb's table is partial and in-frame only. This table has approximately 150,000 clones, roughly 60% appearing once. A note on this clone: The antigen is undetermined.

Study conclusions and caveats: Researchers report that Type 1 diabetes patients had moderately but significantly shorter TCRB CDR3s across all four CD4+ subsets. An over-representation of cells with high TCR expression could result from cDNA sequencing. TCRB repertoires of naive, central memory and Treg cells appeared more similar among patients than among healthy donors.

The source is a man aged 30-40 years with type 1 diabetes. Sequencing used naive CD4+ T cells from blood.

The CDR3 DNA is TGTGCCAGCAGCGACAGGGCTTTCACAGATACGCAGTATTTT. Translation: CASSDRAFTDTQYF. V usage is TRBV14 and J usage is TRBJ2-3, with TRBD1 matching over 7 bases. V dropped 5 bases and J dropped 2; count of bases not matched to a gene: 4. CDR3 length: 14 amino acids. CDR1 is SGHDN, CDR2 FVKESK, per germline.